This T cell receptor (beta chain) was captured by sequencing in a study of kidney transplant recipient with SARS-CoV-2 infection. This clonotype was counted many times. TCRdb used MiXCR to reprocess the reads, holding one entry per CDR3 protein. The sample yields some 220,000 distinct CDR3 sequences, 29% seen once. Per the germline V gene, CDR1 is DFQATT and CDR2 is SNEGSKA (reference sequence). CDR3 size: 13 residues. V was pared by 6 bases and J by 1 base, with 1 base of the junction left unmatched. The TCR comes from a male patient in his thirties who had COVID-19 and was a kidney transplant recipient. Some T cells could come from the graft donor. The chain couples TRBV20-1 to TRBJ2-3; 10 positions agree with TRBD2. The sequencing used a blood sample, collected at baseline and on day 111 from a kidney transplant recipient. The CDR3 here is CSAGTSGTDTQYF. The CDR3 DNA sequence: TGCAGTGCCGGGACTAGCGGCACAGATACGCAGTATTTT.